The clone carrying this TCR beta chain was picked up one time. What it binds is not known. This entry comes from a study of T cell responses to AZD1222 COVID-19 vaccine. Study-wide results and caveats: Just 5 to 7 AZD1222 recipients were seropositive at baseline. In a largely white British group with more females than males, clonal diversity was possibly underestimated. Reportedly, close to half of spike-specific TCRs are directed against unmutated variant regions.

The table came from immunoSEQ multiplex PCR; TCRdb's copy has only in-frame clones and leaves some out. The data hold around 130,000 clones, with 80% to 95% observed a single time. CDR3 length: 14 residues. CDR1 KGHDR and CDR2 SFDVKD come from the germline V gene. V lost 4 bases and J 5 bases, leaving 13 bases between the germline ends. The receptor was isolated from an adult in good health. The sequencing here drew on peripheral blood, taken on day 0 of AZD1222 vaccination. This chain joins TRBV24-1 and TRBJ1-2; D is undetermined. The CDR3 DNA is TGTGCCACCAGTGAAGCAGCAATTTATTATGGCTACACCTTC. This encodes CATSEAAIYYGYTF.